A selection of T cell receptor beta chains follows, all from one sample in a study of identical twins. In TCRdb, the 5' RACE reads were re-called with MiXCR into one record per CDR3 protein. The table has 200,000 to 300,000 distinct CDR3 sequences, roughly a tenth seen once. The sample was memory T cells sorted from blood. These receptors all stem from a man in his forties or fifties in good health. Each CDR3 is given with its conserved first and last residue. A D gene is named only where the DNA matches it firmly. Clone sizes are given selectively: once, few, many, or a class where the clone is expanded.

D,V,size,J,DNA,CDR3
-,TRBV19,few,TRBJ1-5,TGTGCCAGTAGTACGGGGATTAGCAATCAGCCCCAGCATTTT,CASSTGISNQPQHF
TRBD1,TRBV5-1,few,TRBJ1-2,TGCGCCAGCAGCTTGGAGTCAGGGGGGATTCCCATTTATGGCTACACCTTC,CASSLESGGIPIYGYTF
TRBD1,TRBV11-1,many,TRBJ2-3,TGTGCCAGCAGCTTATGGTTAGGACAGGGGATAAAGCGGAGTAGCACAGATACGCAGTATTTT,CASSLWLGQGIKRSSTDTQYF
TRBD2,TRBV7-2,many,TRBJ2-3,TGTGCCAGCAGCTTAGAGAGCGGGGGCCGGGGTACGCAGTATTTT,CASSLESGGRGTQYF
TRBD1,TRBV11-3,-,TRBJ2-7,TGTGCCAGCAGCTTAAACCGACAGGGTGCGAACGAGCAGTACTTC,CASSLNRQGANEQYF
TRBD2,TRBV6-5,few,TRBJ2-1,TGTGCCAGCAGTTACTCGCGTTTAGCGGGAGTCAATGAGCAGTTCTTC,CASSYSRLAGVNEQFF
-,TRBV7-2,many,TRBJ2-4,TGTGCCAGCAGCTTTAAGGGGGGCATTCAGTACTTC,CASSFKGGIQYF
-,TRBV6-1,few,TRBJ1-1,TGTGCCAGCAGACCGGGACACCGGAACACTGAAGCTTTCTTT,CASRPGHRNTEAFF
-,TRBV4-2,few,TRBJ1-5,TGTGCCAGCAGCCAAGGCGCAGGGCCGGGGCAGCCCCAGCATTTT,CASSQGAGPGQPQHF
-,TRBV27,many,TRBJ2-3,TGTGCCAGCAGTTTACTCGGACCCACAGATACGCAGTATTTT,CASSLLGPTDTQYF
TRBD1,TRBV5-5,many,TRBJ1-5,TGTGCCAGCAGCTTGGAAGGTCAGGGGGATCAGCCCCAGCATTTT,CASSLEGQGDQPQHF
-,TRBV7-2,-,TRBJ2-3,TGTGCCAGCAGCTTACGAGGGTCTAGCACAGATACGCAGTATTTT,CASSLRGSSTDTQYF
-,TRBV5-1,few,TRBJ2-2,TGCGCCAGCAGCTTGGGGCAGTGGGAAACCGGGGAGCTGTTTTTT,CASSLGQWETGELFF
-,TRBV9,many,TRBJ2-7,TGTGCCAGCAGCGCCAACTTTGGGACACCCTACGAGCAGTACTTC,CASSANFGTPYEQYF
TRBD1,TRBV20-1,once,TRBJ2-1,TGCAGTGCTATTTCCCCGGGACAGGGATACAATGAGCAGTTCTTC,CSAISPGQGYNEQFF
-,TRBV20-1,-,TRBJ2-7,TGCAGTGCTAGGTTCCTGAACTCCTACGAGCAGTACTTC,CSARFLNSYEQYF
-,TRBV12-3/TRBV12-4,many,TRBJ1-4,TGTGCCAGCAGTTTCAGCGGTGAAAAACTGTTTTTT,CASSFSGEKLFF
TRBD1,TRBV20-1,many,TRBJ1-5,TGCAGTGCTAACAGGGGCGCTGGGGATCAGCCCCAGCATTTT,CSANRGAGDQPQHF
TRBD2,TRBV9,few,TRBJ2-2,TGTGCCAGCAGCTCCCGGGGGGGGTACACCGGGGAGCTGTTTTTT,CASSSRGGYTGELFF
TRBD1,TRBV16,-,TRBJ2-7,TGTGCCAGCAGCCAATTAGCGTGGACAGGGAGATCCTACGAGCAGTACTTC,CASSQLAWTGRSYEQYF
-,TRBV29-1,-,TRBJ1-2,TGCAGCGTTGGATCAACGGGACGCGGCTACACCTTC,CSVGSTGRGYTF
TRBD2,TRBV29-1,few,TRBJ2-5,TGCAGCGTCCCCCTCACTAGCGGGGGGGGTGAGACCCAGTACTTC,CSVPLTSGGGETQYF
TRBD2,TRBV20-1,many,TRBJ2-1,TGCAGTGCCACCCCCCCGGGACTAACGAGGAATGAGCAGTTCTTC,CSATPPGLTRNEQFF
-,TRBV6-2/TRBV6-3,many,TRBJ2-2,TGTGCCAGCAACGATAAGGGGAGCACCGGGGAGCTGTTTTTT,CASNDKGSTGELFF
-,TRBV7-9,many,TRBJ1-1,TGTGCCAGCAGCTCCAAGCCTCTCTCCTACACTGAAGCTTTCTTT,CASSSKPLSYTEAFF
-,TRBV28,many,TRBJ2-4,TGTGCCAGCAGGGAACTCGGAAAAAACATTCAGTACTTC,CASRELGKNIQYF
-,TRBV2,-,TRBJ2-3,TGTGCCAGCAGTGAAGTCACAGATACGCAGTATTTT,CASSEVTDTQYF
-,TRBV5-1,many,TRBJ2-6,TGCGCCAGCAGCAGAGACCAGGGCCCTGGGGCCAACGTCCTGACTTTC,CASSRDQGPGANVLTF
-,TRBV18,few,TRBJ2-5,TGTGCCAGTAGGACAGCCCAAGAGACCCAGTACTTC,CASRTAQETQYF